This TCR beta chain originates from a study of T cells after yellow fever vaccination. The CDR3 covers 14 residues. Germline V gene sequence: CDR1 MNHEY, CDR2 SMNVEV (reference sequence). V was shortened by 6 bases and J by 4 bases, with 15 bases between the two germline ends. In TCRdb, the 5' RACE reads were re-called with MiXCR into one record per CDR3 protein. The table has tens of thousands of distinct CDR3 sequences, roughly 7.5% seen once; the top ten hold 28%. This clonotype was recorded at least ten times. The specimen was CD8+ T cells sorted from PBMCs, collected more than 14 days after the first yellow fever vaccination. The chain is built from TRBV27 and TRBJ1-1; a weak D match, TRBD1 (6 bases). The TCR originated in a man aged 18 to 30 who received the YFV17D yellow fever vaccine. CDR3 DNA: TGTGCCAGCAGCGGGGGGGCAGGCGGCACTGAAGCTTTCTTT. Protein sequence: CASSGGAGGTEAFF.